These 16 T cell receptor beta chains were sequenced from one sample in a study of blood T cells in healthy people across ages. Next came a second PCR, run for 7 to 11 cycles, which used a sample-barcoded 5' primer along with a J-beta primer mix. TCRdb reprocessed the 5' RACE reads via MiXCR and lists one record per CDR3 protein. The table lists 890,000 or so distinct CDR3 sequences, around 62% of them singletons, with 28% in the top ten. The sample was blood. The receptors here all came from a man aged 25 to 45 in good health.

The chain is built from TRBV28 and TRBJ2-7; 7 nucleotides agree with TRBD2. Germline V gene sequence: CDR1 MDHEN, CDR2 SYDVKM. This CDR3 is built from 16 residues. V lost 4 bases to trimming and J lost 2 bases; unmatched junction nucleotides: 11. The CDR3 here is CASSSVRSSGPYEQYF. CDR3 nucleotides: TGTGCCAGCAGTTCGGTACGATCTAGCGGTCCCTACGAGCAGTACTTC.

This clonotype occurred many times. The chain links TRBV5-1 to TRBJ2-1; 8 bases agree with TRBD2. This CDR3 contains 15 residues. Per germline, CDR1 SGHRS and CDR2 YFSETQ. Trimming took 4 bases from V and 0 from J; bases not matched to a gene: 3. In DNA form, the CDR3 reads TGCGCCAGCAGCATAGGGACTAGCTCCTACAATGAGCAGTTCTTC. Its translation is CASSIGTSSYNEQFF.

V and J are TRBV7-2 and TRBJ2-5; a possible D gene is TRBD2 (6 bases). This CDR3 contains 15 residues. Germline values: CDR1 SGHTA, CDR2 FQGNSA. V was pared by 2 bases and J by 5 bases, with 15 bases between. The CDR3 here is CASSLSGGLRETQYF. The CDR3 bases are TGTGCCAGCAGCTTAAGTGGGGGGTTGAGGGAGACCCAGTACTTC. The full variable domain, completed using reference TRBV7-2 and TRBJ2-5, is GAGVSQSPSNKVTEKGKDVELRCDPISGHTALYWYRQSLGQGLEFLIYFQGNSAPDKSGLPSDRFSAERTGGSVSTLTIQRTQQEDSAVYLCASSLSGGLRETQYFGPGTRLLVL.

Turning to this clonotype: The junction departs from the called germline gene at one end, perhaps through a read error. This chain links TRBV12-3 or TRBV12-4 with TRBJ2-1; 11 nucleotides agree with TRBD2. There are 16 residues in the CDR3. The CDR3 nucleotides read TGTGCCAGCAGTTTTAGCGGGGGGGCTTGGGACAATGGGCAGTTCTTC. It yields the protein CASSFSGGAWDNGQFF.

V and J are TRBV7-9 and TRBJ1-2, with a weak D call TRBD1 (6 bases). The CDR3 totals 13 residues. The germline gives CDR1 SEHNR, CDR2 FQNEAQ (reference sequence). V was trimmed by 7 bases and J by 6 bases, leaving 15 bases between them. The CDR3 DNA reads as TGTGCCAGCATCTTCCGCCAGGGGAATGGCTACACCTTC. Its translation: CASIFRQGNGYTF.

The chain recombines TRBV25-1 with TRBJ1-2; D is perhaps TRBD1 (5 bases). Germline V gives CDR1 MGHDK, CDR2 SYGVNS. V was cut by 6 bases and J by 6 bases, with 14 bases left in between. The length of the CDR3 is 13 residues. DNA of the CDR3: TGTGCCAGCAGCCCGGGCGGGGGAAATGGCTACACCTTC. Its protein is CASSPGGGNGYTF.

This chain uses TRBV29-1 with TRBJ2-3; D may be TRBD2 (5 bases). V was shortened by 3 bases and J by 6 bases, with 16 bases between the two germline ends. Germline loops: CDR1 SQVTM, CDR2 ANQGSEA. This CDR3 comprises 14 residues. The CDR3 sequence: CSVDSRASRDTQYF. Written as DNA, the CDR3 is TGCAGCGTTGATTCTCGTGCTAGCAGGGATACGCAGTATTTT.

This clonotype was seen a few times. This sequence joins TRBV5-1 and TRBJ1-2; no clear D gene. V lost 2 bases and J 4 bases, leaving 15 bases between the germline ends. The CDR3 length is 15 residues. Germline loops: CDR1 SGHRS, CDR2 YFSETQ. CDR3 region: CASSFDGGGSYGYTF. CDR3 nucleotides: TGCGCCAGCAGCTTCGACGGTGGCGGCTCCTATGGCTACACCTTC.

This chain links TRBV6-2 or TRBV6-3 with TRBJ2-1, with TRBD1 identical over 7 bases. Trimming removed 6 bases from V and 6 bases from J; junction bases left unmatched: 14. This CDR3 region has 16 residues. Germline V CDR1 and CDR2: MNHEY, SVGEGT. This CDR3 reads CASRKAEGAISNEQFF. CDR3 nucleotide sequence: TGTGCCAGCAGAAAGGCTGAGGGGGCTATTTCCAATGAGCAGTTCTTC.

This clonotype was counted between two and nine times. The chain links TRBV29-1 to TRBJ2-3, with 8 nucleotides matching TRBD2. With 6 bases clipped from V and 2 bases from J, the junction kept 7 bases outside the gene matches. CDR3 length: 14 residues. Germline CDR1 is SQVTM and CDR2 is ANQGSEA. CDR3 nucleotide sequence: TGCAGCGTGTACAGCGGGGGCCCCACAGATACGCAGTATTTT. Amino acid sequence: CSVYSGGPTDTQYF.

The V and J genes are TRBV4-3 and TRBJ1-2; D is uncertain. Trimming shortened V by 4 bases and J by 2 bases, and 11 bases separated the two germline ends. Germline CDR1 and CDR2: LGHNA and YSLEER. The CDR3 totals 14 residues. The CDR3 DNA reads TGCGCCAGCAGCCTTCGGGCTACGAACTATGGCTACACCTTC. This encodes CASSLRATNYGYTF.

The J gene is TRBJ2-1, the V gene TRBV20-1, with no clear D. Trimming shortened V by 4 bases and J by 6 bases, and 10 bases separated the two germline ends. Germline CDR1 and CDR2: DFQATT and SNEGSKA (reference sequence). This CDR3 is 12 amino acids long. CDR3 nucleotides: TGCAGTGCTAATAGACGGATCAATGAGCAGTTCTTC. Translation gives CSANRRINEQFF.

This rearrangement joins TRBV20-1 to TRBJ2-1; 8 bases match TRBD2. Trimming removed 5 bases from V and 0 bases from J; junction bases left unmatched: 6. This CDR3 spans 15 amino acids. CDR1 DFQATT and CDR2 SNEGSKA come from the germline V gene (reference sequence). The CDR3 reads CSAVLAASSYNEQFF. DNA of the CDR3: TGCAGTGCTGTACTAGCGGCTAGCTCCTACAATGAGCAGTTCTTC.

The V and J genes are TRBV3-1 and TRBJ2-6, with 8 bases fitting TRBD2. Germline lookup yields CDR1 LGHDT and CDR2 YNNKEL (reference sequence). After removal of 3 bases from V and 3 bases from J, the junction contained 7 bases not matched to a gene. The CDR3 is 17 amino acids. DNA of the CDR3: TGTGCCAGCAGCCATCTTCCGCGGGGGGTTGGGGCCAACGTCCTGACTTTC. Translation gives CASSHLPRGVGANVLTF.

The V and J genes are TRBV21-1 and TRBJ2-1. TRBV21-1 is listed as a pseudogene. This CDR3 comprises 12 residues. The CDR3 nucleotides read TGTGCCGCGACCCGACCCCACAATGAGCAGTTCTTC. Translation: CAATRPHNEQFF.

V is TRBV6-6 and J is TRBJ1-6; TRBD1 is a possible D gene (6 bases). Germline V gene data show CDR1 as MNHNY and CDR2 as SVGAGI (reference sequence). The CDR3 has 14 residues. Trimming cost V 6 bases and J 2 bases, with 8 bases left between them. Written as DNA, the CDR3 is TGTGCCAGCAGGGACAGAACCTATAATTCACCCCTCCACTTT. This gives the protein CASRDRTYNSPLHF.